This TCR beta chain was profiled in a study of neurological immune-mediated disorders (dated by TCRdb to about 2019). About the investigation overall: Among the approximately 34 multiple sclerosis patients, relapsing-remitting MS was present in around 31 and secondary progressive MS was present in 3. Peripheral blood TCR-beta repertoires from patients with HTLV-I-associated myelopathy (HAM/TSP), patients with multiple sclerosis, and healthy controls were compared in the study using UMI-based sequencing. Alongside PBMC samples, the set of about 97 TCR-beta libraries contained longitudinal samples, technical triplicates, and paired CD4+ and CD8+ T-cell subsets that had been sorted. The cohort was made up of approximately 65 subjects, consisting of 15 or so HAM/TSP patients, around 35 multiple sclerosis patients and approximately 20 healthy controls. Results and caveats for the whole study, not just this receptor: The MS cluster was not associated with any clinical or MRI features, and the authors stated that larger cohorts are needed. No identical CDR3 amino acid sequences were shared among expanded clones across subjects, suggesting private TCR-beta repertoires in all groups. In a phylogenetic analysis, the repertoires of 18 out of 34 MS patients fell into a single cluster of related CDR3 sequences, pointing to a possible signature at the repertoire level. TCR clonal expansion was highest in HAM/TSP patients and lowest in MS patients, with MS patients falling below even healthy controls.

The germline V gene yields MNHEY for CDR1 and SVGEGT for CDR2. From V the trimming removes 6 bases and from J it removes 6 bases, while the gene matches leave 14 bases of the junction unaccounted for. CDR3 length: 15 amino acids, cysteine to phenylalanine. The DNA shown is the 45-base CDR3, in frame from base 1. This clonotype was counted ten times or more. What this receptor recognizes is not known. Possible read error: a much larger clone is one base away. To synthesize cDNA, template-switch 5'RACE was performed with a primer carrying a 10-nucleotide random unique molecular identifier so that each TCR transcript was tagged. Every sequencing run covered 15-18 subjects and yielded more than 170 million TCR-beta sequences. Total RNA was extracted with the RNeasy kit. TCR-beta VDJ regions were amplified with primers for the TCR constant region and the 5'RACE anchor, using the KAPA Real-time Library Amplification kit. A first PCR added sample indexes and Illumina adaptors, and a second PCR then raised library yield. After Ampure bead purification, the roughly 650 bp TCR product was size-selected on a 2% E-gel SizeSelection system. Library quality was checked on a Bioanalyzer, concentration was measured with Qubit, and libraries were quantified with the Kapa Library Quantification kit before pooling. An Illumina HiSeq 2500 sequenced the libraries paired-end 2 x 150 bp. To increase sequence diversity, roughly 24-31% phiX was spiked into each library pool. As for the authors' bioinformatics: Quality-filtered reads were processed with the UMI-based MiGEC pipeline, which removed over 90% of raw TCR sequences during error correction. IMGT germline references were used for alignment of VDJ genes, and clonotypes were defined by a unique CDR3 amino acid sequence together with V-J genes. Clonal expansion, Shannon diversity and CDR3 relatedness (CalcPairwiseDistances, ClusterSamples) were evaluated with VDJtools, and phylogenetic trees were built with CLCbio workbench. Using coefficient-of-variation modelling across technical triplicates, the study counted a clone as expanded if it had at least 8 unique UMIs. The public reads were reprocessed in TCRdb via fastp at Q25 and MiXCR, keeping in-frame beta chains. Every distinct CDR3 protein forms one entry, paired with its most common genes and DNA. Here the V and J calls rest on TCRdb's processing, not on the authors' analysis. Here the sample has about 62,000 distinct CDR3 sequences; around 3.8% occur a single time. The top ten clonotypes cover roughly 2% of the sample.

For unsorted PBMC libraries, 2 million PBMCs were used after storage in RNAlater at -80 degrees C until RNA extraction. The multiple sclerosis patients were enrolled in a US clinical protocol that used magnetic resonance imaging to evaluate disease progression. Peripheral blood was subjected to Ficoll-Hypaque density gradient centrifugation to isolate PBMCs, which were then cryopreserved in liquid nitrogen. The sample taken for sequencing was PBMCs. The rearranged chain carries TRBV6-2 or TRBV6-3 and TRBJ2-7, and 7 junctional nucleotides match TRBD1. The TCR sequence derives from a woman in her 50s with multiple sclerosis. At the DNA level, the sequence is TGTGCCAGCAGCTCCGAACCGGAAAGGGGGCGCGAGCAGTACTTC. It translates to CASSSEPERGREQYF.